The next 17 T cell receptor beta chains were all read from a single sample in a study of Graves' ophthalmopathy and Graves' hyperthyroidism. The TCR beta CDR3 regions underwent amplification from RNA transcripts. The first round was an RT-PCR with HTBI primers, and the second round was a multiplex PCR. TCRdb recomputed calls from the multiplex PCR reads with MiXCR, one row per CDR3 protein. The repertoire holds around 1.1 million distinct CDR3 sequences, with less than 45% as singletons. Sequenced input: peripheral blood or thyroid tissue (not recorded which). Receptors originate from an adult man with Graves' hyperthyroidism.

This chain joins TRBV2 and TRBJ2-6; D is unclear. This CDR3 spans 13 amino acids. V gave up 9 bases and J gave up 4 bases, with 10 bases separating them. Germline CDR1 and CDR2: SNHLY and FYNNEI. This CDR3 is CARGEDGANVLTF. DNA for the CDR3: TGTGCCAGAGGCGAGGACGGGGCCAACGTCCTGACTTTC.

The chain uses TRBV19 and TRBJ1-5, with D possibly matching TRBD1 (6 bases). Germline loops: CDR1 LNHDA, CDR2 SQIVND (reference sequence). The CDR3 extends over 15 amino acids. The germline V and J ends were trimmed by 5 bases and 5 bases, with 16 bases remaining between them. The CDR3 bases are TGTGCCAGTAGTGAGAACAGGGTTCCAGATCAGCCCCAGCATTTT. Encoded protein: CASSENRVPDQPQHF.

The chain uses TRBV10-2 and TRBJ2-5; maybe TRBD1 (6 bases). The ends were cut back, 5 bases at V and 5 bases at J, with 18 bases in the middle. Germline values: CDR1 WSHSY, CDR2 SAAADI. The CDR3 runs 15 residues. The CDR3 here is CASSPPVGRGETQYF. The CDR3, as DNA: TGCGCCAGCAGTCCCCCCGTGGGTAGGGGGGAGACCCAGTACTTC.

This sequence joins TRBV15 and TRBJ2-7, with D perhaps TRBD2 (6 bases). Germline CDR1 reads LNHNV; CDR2 reads YYDKDF (reference sequence). This CDR3 has 15 amino acids. Trimming took 1 base from V and 3 from J, leaving 13 bases between them. The CDR3 sequence: CATSRGAGGIYEQYF. CDR3 nucleotides: TGTGCCACCAGCAGAGGAGCGGGTGGGATCTACGAGCAGTACTTC. Combining the CDR3 with reference TRBV15 and TRBJ2-7 gives the whole variable domain DAMVIQNPRYQVTQFGKPVTLSCSQTLNHNVMYWYQQKSSQAPKLLFHYYDKDFNNEADTPDNFQSRRPNTSFCFLDIRSPGLGDTAMYLCATSRGAGGIYEQYFGPGTRLTVT.

The table lists this clonotype with many counts. V gene TRBV19 combines with J gene TRBJ1-1; 7 bases fit TRBD1. The germline V gene has CDR1 LNHDA and CDR2 SQIVND (reference sequence). The V and J ends lost 5 bases and 0 bases, in that order; junction bases with no gene match: 9. There are 16 residues in the CDR3. CDR3: CASSLAGGELNTEAFF. The CDR3 DNA reads as TGTGCCAGTAGTTTAGCAGGGGGAGAGCTGAACACTGAAGCTTTCTTT. The complete variable domain, with remaining parts taken from reference TRBV19 and TRBJ1-1, reads DGGITQSPKYLFRKEGQNVTLSCEQNLNHDAMYWYRQDPGQGLRLIYYSQIVNDFQKGDIAEGYSVSREKKESFPLTVTSAQKNPTAFYLCASSLAGGELNTEAFFGQGTRLTVV.

V usage is TRBV20-1 and J usage is TRBJ2-6; perhaps TRBD2 as D (6 bases). Germline-derived CDR1 and CDR2 are DFQATT and SNEGSKA (reference sequence). This CDR3 has 19 amino acids. V dropped 0 bases and J dropped 0 bases, with 18 bases sitting between them. For the CDR3, the DNA is TGCAGTGCTAGAGATACTAGCCGGAAGACGTTCTCTGGGGCCAACGTCCTGACTTTC. It codes for CSARDTSRKTFSGANVLTF.

This clonotype has a count of ten or more. The chain carries TRBV7-9 and TRBJ1-1, with D uncertain. Trimming took off 7 bases at V and 5 bases at J, with 17 bases between the two ends. Germline values: CDR1 SEHNR, CDR2 FQNEAQ (reference sequence). This CDR3 comprises 14 residues. CDR3: CASTPLGQRTEAFF. The CDR3 nucleotides read TGTGCCAGCACCCCCCTAGGCCAGAGGACTGAAGCTTTCTTT.

This clonotype has ten or more counts. The chain links TRBV7-8 to TRBJ2-7, with 8 bases fitting TRBD1. This CDR3 is built from 18 residues. V dropped 1 base and J dropped 0; count of bases not matched to a gene: 11. Germline V lookup: CDR1 SGHVS, CDR2 FQNEAQ. CDR3 nucleotides: TGTGCCAGCAGCTTAGTTCCCCCGACAGGGGCGAACTCCTACGAGCAGTACTTC. Residues: CASSLVPPTGANSYEQYF.

The table lists this clonotype with many counts. V and J are TRBV10-2 and TRBJ2-5; TRBD2 agrees at 7 bases. The CDR3 sequence is 15 residues long. The germline V gene has CDR1 WSHSY and CDR2 SAAADI. The V segment lost 6 bases and the J segment 0 bases; nucleotides outside the gene matches: 7. In nucleotides, the CDR3 is TGCGCCAGCAGGGATTGGGGAGGGAACCAAGAGACCCAGTACTTC. Translation gives CASRDWGGNQETQYF.

This sequence joins TRBV2 and TRBJ1-5; no clear D gene. The germline gives CDR1 SNHLY, CDR2 FYNNEI. V was clipped by 7 bases and J by 6 bases, with 16 bases between them. There are 14 residues in the CDR3. CDR3 protein: CASTFGSGSQPQHF. In DNA form, the CDR3 reads TGTGCCAGCACCTTCGGGTCTGGCAGTCAGCCCCAGCATTTT.

This clonotype was seen only a few times. The chain couples TRBV4-2 to TRBJ2-5; D is undetermined. Germline CDR1 and CDR2: LGHNA and YNFKEQ. V lost 0 bases to trimming and J lost 5 bases, with 10 bases between them. The CDR3 sequence is 14 residues long. CDR3 bases: TGTGCCAGCAGCCAAGATCAAGGGCGGGAGACCCAGTACTTC. It is translated as CASSQDQGRETQYF.

This clonotype was seen ten or more times. V and J are TRBV7-2 and TRBJ1-2, with no clear D. Deletions cut 5 bases from V and 2 bases from J, with 12 bases between. The CDR3 loop spans 14 amino acids. Germline CDR1 and CDR2: SGHTA and FQGNSA. Written as DNA, the CDR3 is TGTGCCAGCAGCGTACTGGGTGCAAACTATGGCTACACCTTC. Protein sequence: CASSVLGANYGYTF.

On this clonotype itself: Because the CDR3 is missing its conserved closing phenylalanine or tryptophan, this is likely a read error. The chain is built from TRBV12-3 or TRBV12-4 and TRBJ1-1, with D uncertain. With 7 bases removed from V and 2 bases from J, the gap between germline ends came to 14 bases. There are 14 residues in the CDR3. CDR3 coding DNA: TGTGCCAGCACCCAACAGAGGGTCAACACTGAAGCTTTCCTT. Protein: CASTQQRVNTEAFL.

The rearrangement joins TRBV7-8 to TRBJ1-2, with D tentatively TRBD1 (5 bases). Trimming left V 5 bases short and J 8 bases short, with 27 bases between. Germline assignment: CDR1 SGHVS and CDR2 FQNEAQ. The CDR3 has 17 amino acids. The CDR3 coding sequence is TGTGCCAGCAGCGTATACAGTGGACATGGATCCTACGAAGGCTACACCTTC. This encodes CASSVYSGHGSYEGYTF.

This clonotype was counted ten times or more. The chain employs TRBV20-1 and TRBJ1-2; 9 bases line up with TRBD1. V lost 4 bases and J lost 7; bases outside the gene matches: 7. CDR3 size: 13 residues. CDR1 and CDR2 (germline): DFQATT, SNEGSKA (reference sequence). CDR3 residues: CSANTDRGSGYTF. The CDR3, as DNA: TGCAGTGCTAACACGGACAGGGGTTCTGGCTACACCTTC.

The chain carries TRBV15 and TRBJ2-7; no firm D call. The germline gives CDR1 LNHNV, CDR2 YYDKDF (reference sequence). This CDR3 contains 13 residues. Deletions cut 0 bases from V and 12 bases from J, with 15 bases between. The CDR3 is CATSRDLQIDRYF. For the CDR3, the DNA is TGTGCCACCAGCAGAGATCTACAAATCGACCGGTACTTC. Complete variable domain (other parts from reference TRBV15 and TRBJ2-7): DAMVIQNPRYQVTQFGKPVTLSCSQTLNHNVMYWYQQKSSQAPKLLFHYYDKDFNNEADTPDNFQSRRPNTSFCFLDIRSPGLGDTAMYLCATSRDLQIDRYFGPGTRLTVT.

The chain joins TRBV12-3 or TRBV12-4 to TRBJ2-5; the D gene is possibly TRBD2 (6 bases). The germline V and J ends were trimmed by 6 bases and 4 bases, with 18 bases remaining between them. The CDR3 covers 15 residues. CDR3 sequence: CASSAPPGGLETQYF. In nucleotides, the CDR3 is TGTGCCAGCAGCGCGCCCCCTGGGGGGTTAGAGACCCAGTACTTC.